The sequence of this T cell receptor (beta chain) was determined in a study of shared clonotypes between healthy human individuals. Study information: The study drew on two women and a few men aged 18 to 49 as donors.

A remark on this clone: Its antigen is not known.

With 1 base clipped from V and 2 bases from J, the junction kept 7 bases outside the gene matches. The CDR3 contains 17 residues. Per the germline V gene, CDR1 is SGHRS and CDR2 is YFSETQ. Assay: immunoSEQ multiplex PCR; the TCRdb copy retains only in-frame clones and omits some. The data show 2 million to 2.5 million clones, 85% to 95% seen once. Study outcomes and limitations: Generally, estimated richness proved larger in naive subsets than it did in memory subsets.

The sequence was collected from a young man in good health. Some clones in this sample may be carry-over from other donors' samples. The V call is TRBV5-1, the J call TRBJ2-3; TRBD2 aligns across 10 bases. The specimen sequenced was naive CD4+ T cells from PBMCs. Indicated subset: CD45RA+ positively selected. CDR3 sequence (DNA): TGCGCCAGCAGCTTGACCATAGCGGGAGGTACCACAGATACGCAGTATTTT. Protein product: CASSLTIAGGTTDTQYF.